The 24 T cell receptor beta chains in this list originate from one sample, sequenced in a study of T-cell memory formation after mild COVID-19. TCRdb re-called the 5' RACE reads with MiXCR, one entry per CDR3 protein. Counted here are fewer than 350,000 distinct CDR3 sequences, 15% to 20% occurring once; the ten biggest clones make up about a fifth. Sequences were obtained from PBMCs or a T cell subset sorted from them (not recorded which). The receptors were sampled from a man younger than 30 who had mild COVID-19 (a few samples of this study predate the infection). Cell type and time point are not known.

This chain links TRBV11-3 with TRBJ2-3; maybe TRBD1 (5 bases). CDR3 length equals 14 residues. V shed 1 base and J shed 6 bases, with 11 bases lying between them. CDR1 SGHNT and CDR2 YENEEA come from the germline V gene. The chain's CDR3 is CASSLGQGDDTQYF. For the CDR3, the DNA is TGTGCCAGCAGCTTAGGTCAGGGCGACGATACGCAGTATTTT.

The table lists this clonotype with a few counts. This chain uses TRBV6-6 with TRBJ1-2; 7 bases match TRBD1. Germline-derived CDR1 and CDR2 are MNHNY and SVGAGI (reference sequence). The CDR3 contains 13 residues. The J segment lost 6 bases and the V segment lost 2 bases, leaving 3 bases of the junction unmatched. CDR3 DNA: TGTGCCAGCAGTTACACCACAGGGGATGGCTACACCTTC. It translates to CASSYTTGDGYTF.

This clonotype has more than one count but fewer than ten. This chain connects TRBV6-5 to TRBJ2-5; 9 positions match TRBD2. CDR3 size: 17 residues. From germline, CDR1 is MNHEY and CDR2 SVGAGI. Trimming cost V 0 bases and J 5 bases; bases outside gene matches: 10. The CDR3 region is CASSYSGRGGPQETQYF. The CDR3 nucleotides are TGTGCCAGCAGTTACTCTGGGCGGGGGGGCCCCCAGGAGACCCAGTACTTC.

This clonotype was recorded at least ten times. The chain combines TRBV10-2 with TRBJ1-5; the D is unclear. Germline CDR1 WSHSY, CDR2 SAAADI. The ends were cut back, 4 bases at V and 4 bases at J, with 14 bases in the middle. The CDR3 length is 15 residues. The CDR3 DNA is TGCGCCAGCAGTGGTCAGCTCCTACGAAATCAGCCCCAGCATTTT. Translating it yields CASSGQLLRNQPQHF.

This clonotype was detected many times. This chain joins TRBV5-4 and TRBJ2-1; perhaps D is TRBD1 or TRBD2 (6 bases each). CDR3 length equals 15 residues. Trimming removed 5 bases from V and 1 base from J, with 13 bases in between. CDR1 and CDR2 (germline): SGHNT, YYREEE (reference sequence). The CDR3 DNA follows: TGTGCCAGCAGGAGGGGGGCCAGTTCCTACAATGAGCAGTTCTTC. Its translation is CASRRGASSYNEQFF. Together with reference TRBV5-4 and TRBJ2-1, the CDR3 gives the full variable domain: ETGVTQSPTHLIKTRGQQVTLRCSSQSGHNTVSWYQQALGQGPQFIFQYYREEENGRGNFPPRFSGLQFPNYSSELNVNALELDDSALYLCASRRGASSYNEQFFGPGTRLTVL.

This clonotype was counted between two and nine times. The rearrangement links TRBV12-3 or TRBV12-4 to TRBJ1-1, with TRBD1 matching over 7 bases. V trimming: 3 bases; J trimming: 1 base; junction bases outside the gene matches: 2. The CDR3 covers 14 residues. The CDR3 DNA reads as TGTGCCAGCAGTTTGACAGGGAGGAACACTGAAGCTTTCTTT. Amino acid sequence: CASSLTGRNTEAFF.

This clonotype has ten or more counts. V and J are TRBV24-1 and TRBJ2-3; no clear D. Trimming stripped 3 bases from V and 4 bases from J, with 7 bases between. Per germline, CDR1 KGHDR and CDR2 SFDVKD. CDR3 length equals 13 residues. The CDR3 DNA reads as TGTGCCACCAGTGATGACGCCTCAGATACGCAGTATTTT. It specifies CATSDDASDTQYF.

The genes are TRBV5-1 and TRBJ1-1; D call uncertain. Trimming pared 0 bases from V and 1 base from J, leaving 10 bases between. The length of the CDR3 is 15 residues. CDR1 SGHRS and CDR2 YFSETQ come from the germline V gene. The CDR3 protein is CASSLEQQANTEAFF. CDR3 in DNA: TGCGCCAGCAGCTTGGAGCAGCAGGCGAACACTGAAGCTTTCTTT. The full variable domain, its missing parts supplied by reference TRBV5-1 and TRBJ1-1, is KAGVTQTPRYLIKTRGQQVTLSCSPISGHRSVSWYQQTPGQGLQFLFEYFSETQRNKGNFPGRFSGRQFSNSRSEMNVSTLELGDSALYLCASSLEQQANTEAFFGQGTRLTVV.

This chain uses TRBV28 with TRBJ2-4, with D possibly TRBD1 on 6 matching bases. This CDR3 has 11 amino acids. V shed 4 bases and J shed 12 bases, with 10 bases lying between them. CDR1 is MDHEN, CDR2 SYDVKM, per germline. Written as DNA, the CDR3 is TGTGCCAGCAGTTACAGGGATAATCAGTACTTC. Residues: CASSYRDNQYF.

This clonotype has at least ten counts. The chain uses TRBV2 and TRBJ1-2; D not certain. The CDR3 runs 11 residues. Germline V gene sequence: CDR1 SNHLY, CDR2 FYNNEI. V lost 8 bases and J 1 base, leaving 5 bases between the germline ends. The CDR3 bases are TGTGCCAGCGCCGTTAACTATGGCTACACCTTC. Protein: CASAVNYGYTF. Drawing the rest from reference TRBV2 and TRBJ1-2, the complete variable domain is EPEVTQTPSHQVTQMGQEVILRCVPISNHLYFYWYRQILGQKVEFLVSFYNNEISEKSEIFDDQFSVERPDGSNFTLKIRSTKLEDSAMYFCASAVNYGYTFGSGTRLTVV.

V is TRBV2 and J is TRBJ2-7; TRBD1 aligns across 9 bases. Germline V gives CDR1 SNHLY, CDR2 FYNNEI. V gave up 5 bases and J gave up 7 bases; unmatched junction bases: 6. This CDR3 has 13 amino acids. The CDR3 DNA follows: TGTGCCAGCAGTATACAGGGGGCGGGAGAGCAGTACTTC. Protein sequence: CASSIQGAGEQYF.

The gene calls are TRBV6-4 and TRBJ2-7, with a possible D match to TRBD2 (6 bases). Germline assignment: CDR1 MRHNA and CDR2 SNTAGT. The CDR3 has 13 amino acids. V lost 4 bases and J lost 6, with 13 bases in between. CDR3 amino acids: CASSGPRGGEQYF. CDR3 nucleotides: TGTGCCAGCAGTGGCCCTCGGGGAGGCGAGCAGTACTTC.

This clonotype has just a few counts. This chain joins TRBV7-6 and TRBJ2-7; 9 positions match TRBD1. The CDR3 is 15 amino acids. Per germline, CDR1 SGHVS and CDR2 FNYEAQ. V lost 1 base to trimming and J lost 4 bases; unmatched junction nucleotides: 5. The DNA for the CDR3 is TGTGCCAGCAGCTTAGGAACAGGGGGCATTTACGAGCAGTACTTC. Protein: CASSLGTGGIYEQYF.

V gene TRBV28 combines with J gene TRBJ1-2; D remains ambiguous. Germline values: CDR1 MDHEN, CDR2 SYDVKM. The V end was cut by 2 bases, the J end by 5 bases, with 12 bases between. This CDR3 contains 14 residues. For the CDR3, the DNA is TGTGCCAGCAGTTTAAAGGAATTGGGGTATGGCTACACCTTC. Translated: CASSLKELGYGYTF.

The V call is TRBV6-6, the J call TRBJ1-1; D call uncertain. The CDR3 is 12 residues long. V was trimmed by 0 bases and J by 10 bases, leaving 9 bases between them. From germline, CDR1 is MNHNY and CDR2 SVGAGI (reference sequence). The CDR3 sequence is CASSYSSVGAFF. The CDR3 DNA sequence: TGTGCCAGCAGTTACTCGTCAGTTGGAGCTTTCTTT.

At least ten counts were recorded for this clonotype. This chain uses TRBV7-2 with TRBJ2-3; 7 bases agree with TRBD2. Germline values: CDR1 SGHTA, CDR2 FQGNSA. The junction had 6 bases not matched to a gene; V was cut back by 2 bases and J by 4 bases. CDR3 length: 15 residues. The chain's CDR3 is CASSLNGGNSDTQYF. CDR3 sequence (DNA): TGTGCCAGCAGCTTAAACGGGGGGAACTCAGATACGCAGTATTTT.

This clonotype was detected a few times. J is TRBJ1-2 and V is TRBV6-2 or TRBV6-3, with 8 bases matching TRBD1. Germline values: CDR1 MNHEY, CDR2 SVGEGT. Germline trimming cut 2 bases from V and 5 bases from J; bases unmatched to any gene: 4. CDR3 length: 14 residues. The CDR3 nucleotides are TGTGCCAGCAGTTACGCCGGACAGGGTTATGGCTACACCTTC. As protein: CASSYAGQGYGYTF.

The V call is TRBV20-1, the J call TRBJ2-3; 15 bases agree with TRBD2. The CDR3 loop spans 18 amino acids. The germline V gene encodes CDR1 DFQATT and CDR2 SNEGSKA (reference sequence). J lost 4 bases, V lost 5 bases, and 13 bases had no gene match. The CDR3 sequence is CSAARTSGGALDADTQYF. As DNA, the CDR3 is TGCAGTGCTGCGAGGACTAGCGGGGGGGCCTTAGACGCAGATACGCAGTATTTT.

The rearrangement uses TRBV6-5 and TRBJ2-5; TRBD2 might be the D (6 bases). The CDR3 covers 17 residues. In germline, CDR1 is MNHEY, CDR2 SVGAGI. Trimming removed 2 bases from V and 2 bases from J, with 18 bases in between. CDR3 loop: CASSYKEANSGQETQYF. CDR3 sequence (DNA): TGTGCCAGCAGTTACAAGGAGGCTAACAGCGGGCAAGAGACCCAGTACTTC.

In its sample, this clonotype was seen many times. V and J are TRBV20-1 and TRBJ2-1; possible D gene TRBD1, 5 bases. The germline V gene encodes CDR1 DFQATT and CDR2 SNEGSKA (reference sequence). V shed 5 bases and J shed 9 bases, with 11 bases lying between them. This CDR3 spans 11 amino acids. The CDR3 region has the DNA TGCAGTGCTGACAGTTTCTTTGAGCAGTTCTTC. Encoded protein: CSADSFFEQFF.

The CDR3 region has the DNA TGTGCCAGCAGTTTGAGTAATATTGGACAGGGAGAGAGTCAGCCCCAGCATTTT. Its translation: CASSLSNIGQGESQPQHF. The rearrangement uses TRBV27 and TRBJ1-5; TRBD1 aligns across 8 bases. The CDR3 is 18 amino acids. The germline V gene has CDR1 MNHEY and CDR2 SMNVEV (reference sequence). V lost 3 bases to trimming and J lost 6 bases; unmatched junction nucleotides: 16.

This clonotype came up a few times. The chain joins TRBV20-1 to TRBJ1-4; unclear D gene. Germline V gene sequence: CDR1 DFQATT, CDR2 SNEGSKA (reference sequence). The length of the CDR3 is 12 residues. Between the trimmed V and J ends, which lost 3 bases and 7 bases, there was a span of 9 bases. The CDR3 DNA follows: TGCAGTGCTAGGCCAGGTCGTGAAAAACTGTTTTTT. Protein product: CSARPGREKLFF.

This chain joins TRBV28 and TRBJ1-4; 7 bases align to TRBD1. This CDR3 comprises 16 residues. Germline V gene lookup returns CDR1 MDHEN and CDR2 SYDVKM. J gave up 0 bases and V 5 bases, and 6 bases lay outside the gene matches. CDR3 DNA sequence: TGTGCCAGCAGTCCGGGGACAGATGCAACTAATGAAAAACTGTTTTTT. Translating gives CASSPGTDATNEKLFF.

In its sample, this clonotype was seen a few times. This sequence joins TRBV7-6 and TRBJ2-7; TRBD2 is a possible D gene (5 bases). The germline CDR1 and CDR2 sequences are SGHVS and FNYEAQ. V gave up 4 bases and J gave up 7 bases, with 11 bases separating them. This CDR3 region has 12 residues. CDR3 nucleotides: TGTGCCAGCAGCTATCGGGAAGAAGAGCAGTACTTC. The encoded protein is CASSYREEEQYF.